These 31 T cell receptor beta chains came from one sample sequenced in a study of PD-L1 blockade in urothelial cancer. Repertoires were generated with immunoSEQ multiplex PCR, while TCRdb's copy carries only in-frame clones and drops some. The repertoire holds tens of thousands of clones, more than 75% seen once, with over 2.5% in the top ten. The time point is: peripheral blood 6 weeks after treatment start. The sequenced sample was PBMCs, obtained around atezolizumab (anti-PD-L1) treatment. Receptor source: a man aged 65 to 85 with urothelial cancer.

The V and J genes are TRBV18 and TRBJ2-5, with D unresolved. The CDR3 contains 13 residues. With 5 bases removed from V and 2 bases from J, the gap between germline ends came to 9 bases. Germline values: CDR1 KGHSH, CDR2 LQKENI. CDR3 protein: CASSDFIQETQYF. The CDR3 DNA follows: TGTGCCAGCTCAGACTTCATACAAGAGACCCAGTACTTC.

V is TRBV29-1 and J is TRBJ2-7; TRBD2 agrees at 10 bases. CDR1 is SQVTM and CDR2 is ANQGSEA in the germline V gene. This CDR3 comprises 13 residues. J lost 2 bases, V lost 4 bases, and 2 bases had no gene match. This CDR3 is CSVATSGAYEQYF. CDR3 DNA sequence: TGCAGCGTTGCAACTAGCGGGGCCTACGAGCAGTACTTC.

The V and J genes are TRBV27 and TRBJ2-1, with 8 nucleotides matching TRBD1. This CDR3 spans 15 amino acids. CDR1 and CDR2 (germline): MNHEY, SMNVEV (reference sequence). Trimming at V came to 5 bases and at J to 3 bases, leaving 6 bases not matched to a gene. CDR3 in amino acids: CASSRGQGFYNEQFF. Here the CDR3 DNA reads TGTGCCAGCAGTCGAGGACAGGGATTCTACAATGAGCAGTTCTTC.

This clone has only one observation. The V gene is TRBV27, the J gene TRBJ1-2; 8 nucleotides agree with TRBD1. The V and J ends lost 5 bases and 7 bases, in that order; junction bases with no gene match: 12. Germline loops: CDR1 MNHEY, CDR2 SMNVEV (reference sequence). The CDR3 loop spans 15 amino acids. In DNA form, the CDR3 reads TGTGCCAGCAGTACTACGGACAGGGCCTTCGGTGGCTACACCTTC. It translates to CASSTTDRAFGGYTF.

This chain connects TRBV7-9 to TRBJ1-5; TRBD1 aligns across 9 bases. V was pared by 4 bases and J by 1 base, with 11 bases of the junction left unmatched. Germline V gene sequence: CDR1 SEHNR, CDR2 FQNEAQ (reference sequence). The length of the CDR3 is 18 residues. The CDR3 region is CASSSSPGDRVSNQPQHF. The DNA for the CDR3 is TGTGCCAGCAGCTCATCTCCCGGGGACAGGGTGAGCAATCAGCCCCAGCATTTT. The entire variable domain, with the rest obtained from reference TRBV7-9 and TRBJ1-5, is as follows: DTGVSQNPRHKITKRGQNVTFRCDPISEHNRLYWYRQTLGQGPEFLTYFQNEAQLEKSRLLSDRFSAERPKGSFSTLEIQRTEQGDSAMYLCASSSSPGDRVSNQPQHFGDGTRLSIL.

CDR3 sequence (DNA): TGTGCCAGCAGTCCCCCGGGTAGTGTCTACAATGAGCAGTTCTTC. Translation gives CASSPPGSVYNEQFF. V is TRBV6-5 and J is TRBJ2-1; D is unresolved. The CDR3 sequence is 15 residues long. The germline V gene has CDR1 MNHEY and CDR2 SVGAGI. V was shortened by 5 bases and J by 3 bases, with 14 bases between the two germline ends.

The chain employs TRBV7-2 and TRBJ1-2; D gene uncertain. V was pared by 5 bases and J by 0 bases, with 7 bases between. The CDR3 loop spans 13 amino acids. Germline V lookup: CDR1 SGHTA, CDR2 FQGNSA. The CDR3 protein is CASSRGSNYGYTF. CDR3 in DNA: TGTGCCAGCAGCCGAGGGTCTAACTATGGCTACACCTTC. Full variable domain (missing parts from reference TRBV7-2 and TRBJ1-2): GAGVSQSPSNKVTEKGKDVELRCDPISGHTALYWYRQSLGQGLEFLIYFQGNSAPDKSGLPSDRFSAERTGGSVSTLTIQRTQQEDSAVYLCASSRGSNYGYTFGSGTRLTVV.

J is TRBJ2-7 and V is TRBV18, with 9 bases matching TRBD1. Trimming removed 2 bases from V and 4 bases from J; junction bases left unmatched: 9. Germline CDR1 is KGHSH and CDR2 is LQKENI. CDR3 length: 16 residues. The CDR3 coding sequence is TGTGCCAGCTCACCATTCGCCGACAGGGGGGGGTACGAGCAGTACTTC. Its translation: CASSPFADRGGYEQYF.

The chain joins TRBV9 to TRBJ1-2; 7 nucleotides agree with TRBD1. V lost 4 bases to trimming and J lost 0 bases; unmatched junction nucleotides: 12. Germline-derived CDR1 and CDR2 are SGDLS and YYNGEE. The CDR3 runs to 17 residues. CDR3 coding DNA: TGTGCCAGCAGCCCCCGGGACAGACGGACCACTAACTATGGCTACACCTTC. Translating it yields CASSPRDRRTTNYGYTF. The full variable domain, its missing parts supplied by reference TRBV9 and TRBJ1-2, is DSGVTQTPKHLITATGQRVTLRCSPRSGDLSVYWYQQSLDQGLQFLIQYYNGEERAKGNILERFSAQQFPDLHSELNLSSLELGDSALYFCASSPRDRRTTNYGYTFGSGTRLTVV.

The CDR3 sequence: CASSLQQGLPEAFF. CDR3 DNA sequence: TGTGCCAGCAGCCTCCAACAGGGGCTGCCTGAAGCTTTCTTT. The chain recombines TRBV2 with TRBJ1-1; 7 bases are a match to TRBD1. The junction had 10 bases not matched to a gene; V was cut back by 6 bases and J by 6 bases. CDR1 and CDR2 from the germline V gene are SNHLY and FYNNEI. The CDR3 is 14 amino acids.

DNA for the CDR3: TGTGCCAGCAGCTTGGTGCAGGGGGGCGATACGCAGTATTTT. Translating it yields CASSLVQGGDTQYF. This chain uses TRBV5-4 with TRBJ2-3; D perhaps matches TRBD1 (7 bases). V was cut by 0 bases and J by 6 bases, with 11 bases left in between. Germline V CDR1 and CDR2: SGHNT, YYREEE (reference sequence). The CDR3 has 14 residues.

The chain combines TRBV5-1 with TRBJ2-3; D unclear. Germline-derived CDR1 and CDR2 are SGHRS and YFSETQ. V was pared by 1 base and J by 2 bases, with 8 bases between. CDR3 size: 14 residues. The CDR3 DNA sequence: TGCGCCAGCAGCTTGCAACAGATCACAGATACGCAGTATTTT. Protein sequence: CASSLQQITDTQYF. Full variable domain (outside the CDR3, taken from reference TRBV5-1 and TRBJ2-3): KAGVTQTPRYLIKTRGQQVTLSCSPISGHRSVSWYQQTPGQGLQFLFEYFSETQRNKGNFPGRFSGRQFSNSRSEMNVSTLELGDSALYLCASSLQQITDTQYFGPGTRLTVL.

This sequence joins TRBV6-1 and TRBJ2-7; 8 positions match TRBD2. Germline V gene sequence: CDR1 MNHNS, CDR2 SASEGT. After removal of 6 bases from V and 2 bases from J, the junction contained 6 bases not matched to a gene. This CDR3 is built from 14 residues. This chain's CDR3 is CASSPAGATYEQYF. The CDR3 nucleotides are TGTGCCAGCAGCCCAGCGGGAGCTACCTACGAGCAGTACTTC.

This clone qualifies as medium-sized. This rearrangement joins TRBV19 to TRBJ1-1; the match to TRBD1 covers 12 bases. Germline V gives CDR1 LNHDA, CDR2 SQIVND (reference sequence). The CDR3 runs to 17 residues. Trimming took 7 bases from V and 3 from J; bases not matched to a gene: 12. Here the CDR3 reads CASTSGGTGGTDTEAFF. The CDR3 DNA follows: TGTGCCAGTACGAGCGGGGGGACAGGGGGCACGGACACTGAAGCTTTCTTT.

This clone was observed a single time. CDR3 protein: CASSLDTVNTEAFF. CDR3 in DNA: TGTGCCAGCAGCTTGGACACCGTGAACACTGAAGCTTTCTTT. The chain couples TRBV5-6 to TRBJ1-1; no definite D call. The V gene lost 0 bases and the J gene lost 0 bases, with 6 bases spanning the gap. Germline V gene data show CDR1 as SGHDT and CDR2 as YYEEEE. This CDR3 is built from 14 residues.

This chain links TRBV7-8 with TRBJ1-2, with a tentative D call TRBD1 (5 bases). Germline V CDR1 and CDR2: SGHVS, FQNEAQ. The CDR3 contains 13 residues. V shed 6 bases and J shed 4 bases, with 12 bases lying between them. CDR3 sequence reads: CASSQQGSYGYTF. The CDR3 DNA is TGTGCCAGCAGTCAGCAGGGTAGCTATGGCTACACCTTC.

The V call is TRBV5-4, the J call TRBJ1-1; 7 bases are shared with TRBD1. V was clipped by 5 bases and J by 3 bases; unmatched bases: 7. The CDR3 is 14 residues long. The germline gives CDR1 SGHNT, CDR2 YYREEE (reference sequence). In DNA, the CDR3 is TGTGCCAGCAGGGAAGGGGGCGCCGACACTGAAGCTTTCTTT. It translates to CASREGGADTEAFF.

The rearrangement uses TRBV7-2 and TRBJ1-1, with D possibly TRBD1 on 5 matching bases. The CDR3 is made up of 15 amino acids. Trimming removed 2 bases from V and 4 bases from J, with 14 bases in between. Germline V gene data show CDR1 as SGHTA and CDR2 as FQGNSA. DNA of the CDR3: TGTGCCAGCAGCTTAAAGTTCCAGGGAGGCACTGAAGCTTTCTTT. Protein product: CASSLKFQGGTEAFF.

This chain links TRBV10-3 with TRBJ2-1, with D unresolved. The CDR3 loop spans 15 amino acids. The V and J ends lost 2 bases and 1 base respectively, with 9 bases between them. From germline, CDR1 is ENHRY and CDR2 SYGVKD. The CDR3 is CAISEGPASYNEQFF. Written as DNA, the CDR3 is TGTGCCATCAGTGAGGGGCCAGCATCCTACAATGAGCAGTTCTTC.

This chain's CDR3 is CASSLGGSRSGANVLTF. As DNA, the CDR3 is TGTGCCAGCAGCTTGGGCGGATCCAGATCTGGGGCCAACGTCCTGACTTTC. The chain combines TRBV5-8 with TRBJ2-6, with D hard to call. The V gene lost 0 bases and the J gene lost 1 base, with 11 bases spanning the gap. The CDR3 has 17 residues. Germline V gene data show CDR1 as SGHTS and CDR2 as YDEGEE.

V usage is TRBV5-1 and J usage is TRBJ2-7, with TRBD1 matching over 8 bases. Trimming took 3 bases from V and 3 from J; bases not matched to a gene: 14. The length of the CDR3 is 17 residues. Germline V CDR1 and CDR2: SGHRS, YFSETQ. The CDR3 region is CASSSGTGGAIRYEQYF. Here the CDR3 DNA reads TGCGCCAGCAGCTCAGGGACAGGAGGGGCCATCCGCTACGAGCAGTACTTC.

This clone showed up just once. The chain employs TRBV19 and TRBJ2-5; TRBD1 matches at 8 bases. Germline CDR1 reads LNHDA; CDR2 reads SQIVND (reference sequence). This CDR3 contains 17 residues. Unmatched junction bases numbered 18, after V lost 6 bases and J lost 6 bases. The DNA of the CDR3 is TGTGCCAGTAGCCCAGAGTTGACGGGGACAGGCCTTCAGACCCAGTACTTC. Its protein product is CASSPELTGTGLQTQYF.

The V gene is TRBV29-1, the J gene TRBJ2-1; 10 bases map to TRBD2. CDR1 is SQVTM and CDR2 is ANQGSEA in the germline V gene. This CDR3 comprises 16 residues. V shed 6 bases and J 8 bases; nucleotides not matched to a gene: 16. CDR3 DNA: TGCAGCGTGGCCTTGAGGCTAGCGGGAGTGATCGATGAGCAGTTCTTC. It translates to CSVALRLAGVIDEQFF.

This clone turned up a few times. The J gene is TRBJ2-5, the V gene TRBV11-2; no clear D. V was pared by 0 bases and J by 4 bases, with 9 bases between. CDR3 length: 14 residues. The germline V gene has CDR1 SGHAT and CDR2 FQNNGV. The CDR3 sequence: CASSLDIVVETQYF. The CDR3 coding sequence is TGTGCCAGCAGCTTAGATATAGTAGTAGAGACCCAGTACTTC.

Only one count was recorded for this clone. The chain combines TRBV30 with TRBJ2-7, with D perhaps TRBD2 (6 bases). The CDR3 extends over 15 amino acids. Trimming pared 5 bases from V and 0 bases from J, leaving 17 bases between. Looked up from germline, CDR1 is GTSNPN and CDR2 is SVGIG (reference sequence). The CDR3 sequence: CAWEEGGENSYEQYF. The CDR3 nucleotides are TGTGCCTGGGAAGAAGGAGGGGAAAACTCCTACGAGCAGTACTTC.

J is TRBJ2-2 and V is TRBV5-6; possible D gene TRBD2, 7 bases. V was trimmed by 1 base and J by 4 bases, leaving 14 bases between them. Per germline, CDR1 SGHDT and CDR2 YYEEEE. This CDR3 is built from 16 residues. The CDR3 DNA reads TGTGCCAGCAGCTTGTTAGGGGGGGCTCTCACCGGGGAGCTGTTTTTT. It encodes CASSLLGGALTGELFF.

This clone occurred a few times. This chain connects TRBV14 to TRBJ2-7, with D perhaps TRBD2 (5 bases). The germline V gene encodes CDR1 SGHDN and CDR2 FVKESK. Trimming stripped 1 base from V and 6 bases from J, with 10 bases between. The CDR3 consists of 13 residues. This CDR3 is CASSQAVSGEQYF. As DNA, the CDR3 is TGTGCCAGCAGCCAAGCAGTGAGCGGCGAGCAGTACTTC.

The J gene is TRBJ2-7, the V gene TRBV4-1; 7 positions agree with TRBD1. The CDR3 is 15 amino acids. J gave up 2 bases and V 0 bases, and 4 bases lay outside the gene matches. The germline V gene encodes CDR1 MGHRA and CDR2 YSYEKL. The CDR3 loop reads CASSQEWQGAYEQYF. The CDR3 DNA sequence: TGCGCCAGCAGCCAAGAGTGGCAGGGGGCCTACGAGCAGTACTTC.

The chain employs TRBV18 and TRBJ1-4; 8 positions agree with TRBD1. The CDR3 length is 15 residues. Germline V gene data show CDR1 as KGHSH and CDR2 as LQKENI. J was trimmed by 6 bases and V by 3 bases; bases with no gene match: 6. Here the CDR3 DNA reads TGTGCCAGCTCACCGATACAGGGGGAATATGAAAAACTGTTTTTT. Translating it yields CASSPIQGEYEKLFF.

V usage is TRBV6-5 and J usage is TRBJ1-2, with 8 bases lining up with TRBD1. The V segment lost 0 bases and the J segment 7 bases; nucleotides outside the gene matches: 7. This CDR3 contains 15 residues. Looked up from germline, CDR1 is MNHEY and CDR2 is SVGAGI. Written as DNA, the CDR3 is TGTGCCAGCAGTTACTCTCCCAGGGGGCAGGTTGGCTACACCTTC. Amino acids: CASSYSPRGQVGYTF.

The chain is built from TRBV7-2 and TRBJ2-7; D may be TRBD2 (5 bases). Trimming stripped 1 base from V and 2 bases from J, with 12 bases between. The CDR3 totals 15 residues. Germline CDR1 SGHTA, CDR2 FQGNSA. This CDR3 reads CASSLERVATYEQYF. CDR3 bases: TGTGCCAGCAGCTTAGAGAGGGTAGCCACCTACGAGCAGTACTTC.